Shown below are 30 T cell receptor beta chains from a single sample sequenced in a study of Graves' ophthalmopathy and Graves' hyperthyroidism. TCR beta CDR3 regions were amplified from RNA transcripts. The authors performed first-round RT-PCR with HTBI primers and then a second-round multiplex PCR. MiXCR, applied by TCRdb to the multiplex PCR reads, yields one record per CDR3 protein. The profile shows roughly 500,000 distinct CDR3 sequences, approximately 14% of them singletons. The sequencing input was blood. The receptors here all came from a woman aged 25 to 39 with Graves' ophthalmopathy.

In its sample, this clonotype was seen a few times. V is TRBV5-1 and J is TRBJ1-1; a possible D gene is TRBD1 (5 bases). Germline CDR1 is SGHRS and CDR2 is YFSETQ. V was cut by 3 bases and J by 10 bases, with 13 bases left in between. This CDR3 is 12 amino acids long. This CDR3 reads CASSSTTEGAFF. The CDR3, as DNA: TGCGCCAGCAGCTCAACGACAGAAGGAGCTTTCTTT.

This sequence joins TRBV11-2 and TRBJ2-6; weak D call: TRBD2 (6 bases). Germline values: CDR1 SGHAT, CDR2 FQNNGV. This CDR3 region has 16 residues. Trimming took off 2 bases at V and 0 bases at J, with 8 bases between the two ends. CDR3 amino acids: CASSLMGLSGANVLTF. CDR3 sequence (DNA): TGTGCCAGCAGCTTAATGGGACTCTCTGGGGCCAACGTCCTGACTTTC.

As regards this clonotype: This may be a read error, as it is one base from a much larger clone. This chain connects TRBV11-2 to TRBJ2-7, with D possibly being TRBD1 (6 bases). V was shortened by 4 bases and J by 4 bases, with 14 bases between the two germline ends. The germline V gene has CDR1 SGHAT and CDR2 FQNNGV. This CDR3 is 14 amino acids long. The CDR3 coding sequence is TGTGCCAGCAGCTCGCTAGTCAGGGGATACGAGCAGTACTTC. Amino acid sequence: CASSSLVRGYEQYF.

This clonotype was counted many times. The chain couples TRBV6-2 or TRBV6-3 to TRBJ1-1, with TRBD1 matching over 7 bases. J lost 3 bases, V lost 9 bases, and 10 bases had no gene match. Per the germline V gene, CDR1 is MNHEY and CDR2 is SVGEGT. The CDR3 consists of 14 residues. The DNA of the CDR3 is TGTGCCAGTGAAAGCGACAGGGAGGACACTGAAGCTTTCTTT. Translated, it gives CASESDREDTEAFF.

This clonotype has a count of ten or more. This chain joins TRBV27 and TRBJ2-7, with TRBD2 matching over 8 bases. After removal of 3 bases from V and 4 bases from J, the junction contained 2 bases not matched to a gene. Germline-derived CDR1 and CDR2 are MNHEY and SMNVEV (reference sequence). The CDR3 runs 13 residues. CDR3 in amino acids: CASSFSGGYEQYF. CDR3 in DNA: TGTGCCAGCAGTTTCAGCGGGGGTTACGAGCAGTACTTC.

This clonotype was seen many times. The chain carries TRBV28 and TRBJ1-6; no reliable D call. CDR1 and CDR2 (germline): MDHEN, SYDVKM. The CDR3 has 14 residues. Trimming took off 3 bases at V and 9 bases at J, with 12 bases between the two ends. In nucleotides, the CDR3 is TGTGCCAGCAGTTTTCCTGGGATCAGTTCACCCCTCCACTTT. Encoded protein: CASSFPGISSPLHF.

To note about this clonotype: Just one base apart from a much larger clone, this may be a read error. The chain carries TRBV28 and TRBJ2-4; D perhaps matches TRBD2 (6 bases). CDR1 is MDHEN, CDR2 SYDVKM, per germline. The CDR3 covers 14 residues. The CDR3 DNA sequence: TGTGCCAGCAGTTACGGGTTTCGGCGGGGCATTAAGTACTTC. Its protein product is CASSYGFRRGIKYF.

The J gene is TRBJ1-5, the V gene TRBV5-5; 9 bases map to TRBD1. This CDR3 spans 15 amino acids. Germline V gene lookup returns CDR1 SGHKS and CDR2 YYEKEE (reference sequence). V lost 5 bases to trimming and J lost 2 bases; unmatched junction nucleotides: 5. The CDR3 region has the DNA TGTGCCAGCAGACCCGGGGACAGGGGCAATCAGCCCCAGCATTTT. It is translated as CASRPGDRGNQPQHF. Drawing the rest from reference TRBV5-5 and TRBJ1-5, the complete variable domain is DAGVTQSPTHLIKTRGQQVTLRCSPISGHKSVSWYQQVLGQGPQFIFQYYEKEERGRGNFPDRFSARQFPNYSSELNVNALLLGDSALYLCASRPGDRGNQPQHFGDGTRLSIL.

This clonotype occurred many times. V and J are TRBV28 and TRBJ2-7; tentative D call: TRBD2 (6 bases). The CDR3 has 16 residues. The germline V gene encodes CDR1 MDHEN and CDR2 SYDVKM. V was trimmed by 8 bases and J by 5 bases, leaving 25 bases between them. CDR3 residues: CASGFSPTRVGDEQYF. CDR3 nucleotide sequence: TGTGCCAGCGGCTTCTCCCCGACTAGAGTCGGAGACGAGCAGTACTTC.

The chain has TRBV7-3 and TRBJ2-7, with D perhaps matching TRBD2 (5 bases). Germline values: CDR1 SGHTA, CDR2 FQGTGA. This CDR3 region has 13 residues. V was shortened by 2 bases and J by 6 bases, with 11 bases between the two germline ends. CDR3 nucleotide sequence: TGTGCCAGCAGCTTATACCGGGGATCCGAGCAGTACTTC. Protein product: CASSLYRGSEQYF.

A few counts support this clonotype. The chain employs TRBV6-2 or TRBV6-3 and TRBJ1-5; D remains unclear. The CDR3 is 17 amino acids. Per the germline V gene, CDR1 is MNHEY and CDR2 is SVGEGT. V shed 7 bases and J shed 3 bases, with 22 bases lying between them. The CDR3 nucleotides are TGTGCCAGCACCTCGGTGGGTAGCGGGAGAACCAATCAGCCCCAGCATTTT. Protein sequence: CASTSVGSGRTNQPQHF.

This clonotype was recorded at least ten times. The chain has TRBV7-9 and TRBJ2-4, with D unclear. Trimming pared 5 bases from V and 7 bases from J, leaving 9 bases between. Germline loops: CDR1 SEHNR, CDR2 FQNEAQ (reference sequence). The CDR3 runs to 12 residues. The CDR3 coding sequence is TGTGCCAGCAGCCCAATCGGCAACATTCAGTACTTC. It specifies CASSPIGNIQYF.

In this sample, this clonotype turned up a few times. This sequence may be a read error, since a much larger clone differs from it by one base. The chain joins TRBV28 to TRBJ2-4; a weak D match, TRBD1 (5 bases). Germline loops: CDR1 MDHEN, CDR2 SYDVKM. With 3 bases removed from V and 5 bases from J, the gap between germline ends came to 5 bases. This CDR3 spans 12 amino acids. The CDR3 DNA follows: TGTGCCAGCAGTTTGGGGCAAAACATTCAGTACTTC. The encoded protein is CASSLGQNIQYF.

This chain uses TRBV7-3 with TRBJ2-5; 7 bases align to TRBD2. CDR1 SGHTA and CDR2 FQGTGA come from the germline V gene. With V trimmed by 0 bases and J by 4 bases, 5 bases remained unmatched. The CDR3 covers 15 residues. The CDR3 protein is CASSLTGAGVETQYF. CDR3 coding DNA: TGTGCCAGCAGCTTAACAGGGGCGGGAGTAGAGACCCAGTACTTC.

This clonotype has a handful of counts. The chain couples TRBV18 to TRBJ2-4, with D possibly being TRBD1 (7 bases). The CDR3 extends over 15 amino acids. Germline CDR1 reads KGHSH; CDR2 reads LQKENI. Trimming left V 0 bases short and J 6 bases short, with 12 bases between. The CDR3 region is CASSPPYRGGNIQYF. DNA of the CDR3: TGTGCCAGCTCACCACCCTACAGGGGAGGAAACATTCAGTACTTC.

The chain recombines TRBV2 with TRBJ2-7, with 15 bases lining up with TRBD2. The germline V gene has CDR1 SNHLY and CDR2 FYNNEI. J gave up 6 bases and V 11 bases, and 5 bases lay outside the gene matches. The CDR3 spans 13 residues. This chain's CDR3 is CAGRTSGRGEQYF. CDR3 nucleotides: TGTGCCGGACGGACTAGCGGGAGGGGCGAGCAGTACTTC. The variable domain in full, with the rest retrieved from reference TRBV2 and TRBJ2-7, is EPEVTQTPSHQVTQMGQEVILRCVPISNHLYFYWYRQILGQKVEFLVSFYNNEISEKSEIFDDQFSVERPDGSNFTLKIRSTKLEDSAMYFCAGRTSGRGEQYFGPGTRLTVT.

Points on this clonotype: A much larger clonotype is one base distant, so this may be a read error. V gene TRBV2 combines with J gene TRBJ1-1, with D unclear. Germline assignment: CDR1 SNHLY and CDR2 FYNNEI. Trimming cost V 8 bases and J 0 bases, with 7 bases left between them. This CDR3 has 12 residues. Here the CDR3 reads CASGEVNTEAFF. The CDR3 DNA is TGTGCCAGCGGGGAGGTGAACACTGAAGCTTTCTTT. The variable domain in full, with the rest retrieved from reference TRBV2 and TRBJ1-1, is EPEVTQTPSHQVTQMGQEVILRCVPISNHLYFYWYRQILGQKVEFLVSFYNNEISEKSEIFDDQFSVERPDGSNFTLKIRSTKLEDSAMYFCASGEVNTEAFFGQGTRLTVV.

Regarding this clonotype: A much larger clone sits a single nucleotide away, making a read error possible. The chain couples TRBV6-1 to TRBJ1-1; TRBD1 might be the D (6 bases). The germline V gene has CDR1 MNHNS and CDR2 SASEGT. The CDR3 is made up of 14 amino acids. CDR3 in amino acids: CASSEGTANAEAFF. The CDR3 nucleotides read TGTGCCAGCAGTGAAGGGACAGCGAACGCTGAAGCTTTCTTT.

The genes are TRBV15 and TRBJ2-7, with D unresolved. In germline, CDR1 is LNHNV, CDR2 YYDKDF (reference sequence). The germline V and J ends were trimmed by 1 base and 2 bases, with 12 bases remaining between them. The CDR3 extends over 15 amino acids. CDR3 DNA: TGTGCCACCAGCAGAGCTGGGCAGGCCACCTACGAGCAGTACTTC. Translated, it gives CATSRAGQATYEQYF.

At least ten counts were recorded for this clonotype. This rearrangement joins TRBV28 to TRBJ1-2; D is ambiguous. Germline CDR1 is MDHEN and CDR2 is SYDVKM. V lost 5 bases, J lost 7 bases, and 11 bases lay in between. The CDR3 is 12 amino acids. The CDR3 region is CASSRPMGGYTF. The CDR3 region has the DNA TGTGCCAGCAGTCGACCAATGGGTGGCTACACCTTC.

This sequence joins TRBV20-1 and TRBJ2-2; possible D gene TRBD1, 6 bases. CDR1 DFQATT and CDR2 SNEGSKA come from the germline V gene (reference sequence). The length of the CDR3 is 15 residues. The V and J ends lost 3 bases and 3 bases respectively, with 14 bases between them. The CDR3 bases are TGCAGTGCTAGTGTTGGACAGACCGACACCGGGGAGCTGTTTTTT. Protein product: CSASVGQTDTGELFF.

This clonotype was detected a few times. The rearrangement uses TRBV27 and TRBJ2-2; no firm D call. Trimming pared 6 bases from V and 9 bases from J, leaving 11 bases between. The CDR3 is 12 residues long. The germline CDR1 and CDR2 sequences are MNHEY and SMNVEV (reference sequence). In DNA form, the CDR3 reads TGTGCCAGCAGACCGAAGATTCGGGAGCTGTTTTTT. This translates into CASRPKIRELFF.

In its sample, this clonotype was seen a few times. The junction differs from germline at one of its ends, possibly a read error. V usage is TRBV25-1 and J usage is TRBJ1-6; 9 bases map to TRBD1. The CDR3 runs 19 residues. The germline V gene encodes CDR1 MGHDK and CDR2 SYGVNS. The CDR3 loop reads CAGSRGRTGARLGNSPLHF. The CDR3 DNA reads as TGTGCCGGCAGCCGCGGGAGGACAGGGGCCCGCCTCGGTAATTCACCCCTCCACTTT.

This clonotype was observed many times. The V call is TRBV7-3, the J call TRBJ2-2; D unclear. V lost 2 bases to trimming and J lost 1 base, with 5 bases between them. Germline V gives CDR1 SGHTA, CDR2 FQGTGA. There are 14 residues in the CDR3. CDR3 region: CASSLGMNTGELFF. CDR3 DNA: TGTGCCAGCAGCTTAGGAATGAACACCGGGGAGCTGTTTTTT.

The chain recombines TRBV30 with TRBJ1-2; 10 bases line up with TRBD1. In germline, CDR1 is GTSNPN, CDR2 SVGIG (reference sequence). V lost 7 bases, J lost 3 bases, and 11 bases stayed unmatched. This CDR3 is 15 amino acids long. CDR3 in amino acids: CAYNHRQGAYYGYTF. For the CDR3, the DNA is TGTGCCTATAACCACAGACAGGGGGCTTACTATGGCTACACCTTC.

This clonotype has at least ten counts. The chain joins TRBV12-3 or TRBV12-4 to TRBJ2-5; a possible D gene is TRBD2 (5 bases). V was shortened by 3 bases and J by 4 bases, with 9 bases between the two germline ends. The CDR3 consists of 13 residues. In DNA form, the CDR3 reads TGTGCCAGCAGTTTCATAGCGTCAGAGACCCAGTACTTC. Translated, it gives CASSFIASETQYF.

This clonotype was counted at least ten times. This chain joins TRBV4-2 and TRBJ1-1, with a weak D call TRBD1 (6 bases). The V and J ends lost 2 bases and 0 bases respectively, with 16 bases between them. Germline V lookup: CDR1 LGHNA, CDR2 YNFKEQ. CDR3 length equals 17 residues. The CDR3 sequence is CASSQQKRTEMNTEAFF. CDR3 nucleotide sequence: TGTGCCAGCAGCCAACAAAAAAGGACAGAGATGAACACTGAAGCTTTCTTT.

This clonotype was detected many times. The genes are TRBV20-1 and TRBJ1-1; D is unresolved. Per the germline V gene, CDR1 is DFQATT and CDR2 is SNEGSKA (reference sequence). This CDR3 is 14 amino acids long. V lost 1 base and J 4 bases, leaving 13 bases between the germline ends. The CDR3 region has the DNA TGCAGTGCTAGAGCCCCCTTGGCCGGCACTGAAGCTTTCTTT. It is translated as CSARAPLAGTEAFF.

This clonotype was seen many times. The gene calls are TRBV20-1 and TRBJ2-5, with D perhaps matching TRBD1 or TRBD2 (6 bases each). Germline V gives CDR1 DFQATT, CDR2 SNEGSKA (reference sequence). The CDR3 has 15 residues. The V and J ends lost 6 bases and 5 bases respectively, with 22 bases between them. The CDR3 reads CSARPGTNGRETQYF. The CDR3 DNA is TGCAGTGCCCGTCCCGGGACAAATGGGAGGGAGACCCAGTACTTC.

The V call is TRBV4-1, the J call TRBJ1-2; D ambiguous. The CDR3 length is 15 residues. In germline, CDR1 is MGHRA, CDR2 YSYEKL. The V end was cut by 1 base, the J end by 7 bases, with 16 bases between. This CDR3 reads CASSQVIDGPRGYTF. CDR3 nucleotide sequence: TGCGCCAGCAGCCAAGTTATAGACGGGCCTCGTGGCTACACCTTC.